The source of this T cell receptor (beta chain) is a study of OX40 agonist ivuxolimab in advanced cancers. Study-level background: Ivuxolimab is an agonistic anti-OX40 (CD134) antibody, and patients were treated with it. It was permissible to have had prior anti-PD-1, anti-PD-L1 or anti-CTLA-4 therapy, and around 40% had some.

The CDR3 covers 15 residues. The V end lost 1 base, the J end lost 3 bases, and 10 bases lay between the germline ends. The germline gives CDR1 LNHDA, CDR2 SQIVND (reference sequence). The table came from immunoSEQ multiplex PCR; TCRdb's copy has only in-frame clones and leaves some out. The top ten clones hold about 12% of a sample with 60,000 to 70,000 clones, 80% to 90% of them seen once. Study-level results: Certain nonresponders likewise exhibited a low normalized T-cell clonal expansion.

Notes on this clone: Its specificity is not known.

The receptor's source is an adult with an advanced solid tumor such as melanoma, head and neck, liver or kidney cancer. The source was CD4+ or CD8+ T cells sorted from blood, collected in a trial of the OX40 agonist ivuxolimab. The chain carries TRBV19 and TRBJ1-3; no reliable D call. This CDR3 reads CASSIVPGGGNTIYF. DNA of the CDR3: TGTGCCAGTAGTATAGTTCCCGGAGGTGGAAACACCATATATTTT.